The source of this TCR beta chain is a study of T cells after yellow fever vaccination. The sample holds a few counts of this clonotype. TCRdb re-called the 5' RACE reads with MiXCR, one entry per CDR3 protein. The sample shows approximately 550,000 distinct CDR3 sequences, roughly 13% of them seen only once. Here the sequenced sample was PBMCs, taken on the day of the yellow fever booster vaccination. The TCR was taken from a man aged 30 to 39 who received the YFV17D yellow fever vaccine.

The DNA for the CDR3 is TGTGCCAGCAGCGCCTTCAGCGGTACCTACGAGCAGTACTTC. Protein: CASSAFSGTYEQYF. The rearrangement links TRBV25-1 to TRBJ2-7, with TRBD2 as a possible D gene (5 bases). Trimming took off 6 bases at V and 2 bases at J, with 14 bases between the two ends. Per germline, CDR1 MGHDK and CDR2 SYGVNS. CDR3 length: 14 amino acids.